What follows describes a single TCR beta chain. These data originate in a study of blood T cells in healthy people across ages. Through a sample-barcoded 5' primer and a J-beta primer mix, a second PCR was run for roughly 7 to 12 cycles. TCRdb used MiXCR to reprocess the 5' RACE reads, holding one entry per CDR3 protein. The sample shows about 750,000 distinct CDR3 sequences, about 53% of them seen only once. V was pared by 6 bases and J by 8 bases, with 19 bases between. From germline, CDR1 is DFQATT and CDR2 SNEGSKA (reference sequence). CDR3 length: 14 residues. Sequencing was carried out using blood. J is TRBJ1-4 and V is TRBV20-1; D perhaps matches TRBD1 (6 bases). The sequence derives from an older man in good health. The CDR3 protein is CSALYRERNEKLFF. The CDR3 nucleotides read TGCAGTGCCCTATACAGGGAGAGGAACGAAAAACTGTTTTTT.